This T cell receptor beta chain was obtained from a study of human T cells and chemical hapten exposure. Germline lookup yields CDR1 MGHRA and CDR2 YSYEKL. The CDR3 consists of 20 residues. V gave up 0 bases and J gave up 0 bases, with 20 bases separating them. Using its own MiXCR run on the RACE reads, TCRdb lists one record per CDR3 protein. The sample lists about 40,000 distinct CDR3 sequences; roughly a tenth were seen once. Noted time point: pre-sensitization, week 0. Treatment given: therapeutic diphenylcyclopropenone sensitization with weekly scalp DPC. J is TRBJ1-4 and V is TRBV4-1; D perhaps matches TRBD1 (6 bases). This clonotype was sampled from a young man with alopecia areata. Some clones in this sample may be carry-over from other donors' samples. The sample was whole blood, taken in connection with sensitization to the hapten diphenylcyclopropenone (DPC). The CDR3 loop reads CASSQDLAGVVFATNEKLFF. The CDR3, as DNA: TGCGCCAGCAGCCAAGATCTGGCAGGGGTGGTGTTCGCAACTAATGAAAAACTGTTTTTT.